Only a few counts were recorded for the clone carrying this T cell receptor beta chain. Produced via immunoSEQ multiplex PCR; TCRdb's table is partial and in-frame only. The sample lists 5,500 to 7,000 clones, around 9.1% occurring once. This specimen belongs to a study of tumour-infiltrating T cells in Burkitt lymphoma. Study context: Overall and progression-free survival were predicted by productive clonality.

V gave up 0 bases and J gave up 2 bases, with 11 bases separating them. Germline V gene lookup returns CDR1 SEHNR and CDR2 FQNEAQ (reference sequence). This CDR3 has 16 amino acids. The sample taken for sequencing was tumor tissue. The rearrangement joins TRBV7-9 to TRBJ1-3; D uncertain. The sequence came from a human donor with diffuse large B-cell lymphoma. The CDR3 here is CASSLAAWLAGNTIYF. The CDR3 DNA follows: TGTGCCAGCAGCTTAGCTGCTTGGCTTGCTGGAAACACCATATATTTT.